This record looks at one TCR beta chain sequence and its context. The target antigen is unknown. Trimming left V 2 bases short and J 1 base short, with 11 bases between. Germline CDR1 LGHNA, CDR2 YSLEER. The CDR3 is 15 amino acids. These data are taken from a study of cytomegalovirus exposure and HLA in healthy donors. PCR employed 60 Vbeta and 13 Jbeta primers. Assay: immunoSEQ multiplex PCR; the TCRdb copy retains only in-frame clones and omits some. This sample has 170,000 or so clones, with around 80% found just once. Study results and limitations: A prior analysis recorded that most TCR beta V segments were productive about 87% or about 30% of the time.

The rearrangement uses TRBV4-3 and TRBJ1-1; D is perhaps TRBD1 (6 bases). This TCR was sampled from a man aged 40-55 years in good health and CMV-seronegative. The specimen was PBMCs. CDR3 DNA sequence: TGCGCCAGCAGCCAATCAACAGGGTGGAACACTGAAGCTTTCTTT. This translates into CASSQSTGWNTEAFF.